There are many counts of the clone carrying this T cell receptor beta chain. CDR1 is SQVTM and CDR2 is ANQGSEA in the germline V gene. The CDR3 totals 14 residues. The V end was cut by 6 bases, the J end by 5 bases, with 20 bases between. The source of the sample is a study of tumor-infiltrating lymphocytes in primary liver carcinoma. TCR beta cDNA was made from 400 to 500 ng total RNA with a constant-region primer. Generation of the TCR beta libraries relied on three nested multiplex PCR rounds using slightly modified ARM-PCR. TRBV1-TRBV30 forward primers paired with a C-beta reverse primer were used in the first two PCR rounds, which ran roughly 10 cycles each. Each CDR3 protein gets one entry after TCRdb re-called the multiplex PCR reads with MiXCR. The profile shows about 330,000 distinct CDR3 sequences, approximately 65% of them singletons. It was unsorted whole blood that yielded blood RNA, and germline DNA was also extracted.

Sample: peripheral blood. This TCR derives from a middle-aged man with primary liver carcinoma and hepatitis B virus infection. This rearrangement joins TRBV29-1 to TRBJ2-7; D possibly corresponds to TRBD2 (5 bases). CDR3 amino acids: CSVGTGTATNEQYF. The CDR3, as DNA: TGCAGCGTAGGAACGGGAACCGCAACCAACGAGCAGTACTTC.